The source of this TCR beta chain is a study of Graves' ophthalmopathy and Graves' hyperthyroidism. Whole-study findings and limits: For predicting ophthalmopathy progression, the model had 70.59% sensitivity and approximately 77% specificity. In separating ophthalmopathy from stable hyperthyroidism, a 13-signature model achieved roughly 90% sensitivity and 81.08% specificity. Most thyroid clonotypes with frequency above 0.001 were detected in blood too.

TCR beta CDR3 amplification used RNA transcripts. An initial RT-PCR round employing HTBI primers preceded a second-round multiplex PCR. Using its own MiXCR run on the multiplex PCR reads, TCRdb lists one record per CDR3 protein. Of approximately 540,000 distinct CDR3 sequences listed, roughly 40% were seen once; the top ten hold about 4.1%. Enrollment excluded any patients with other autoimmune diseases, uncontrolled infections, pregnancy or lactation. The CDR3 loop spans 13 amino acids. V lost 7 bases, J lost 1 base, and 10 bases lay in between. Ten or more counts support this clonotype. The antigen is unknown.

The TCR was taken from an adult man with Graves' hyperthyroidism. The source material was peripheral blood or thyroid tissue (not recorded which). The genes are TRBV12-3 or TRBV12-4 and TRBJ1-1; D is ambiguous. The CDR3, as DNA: TGTGCCAGCAACTCCCTAGAGAACACTGAAGCTTTCTTT. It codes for CASNSLENTEAFF.